Each of the 16 T cell receptor beta chains below was sequenced from the same sample in a study of response to subunit inactivated influenza vaccine. TCRdb fed the RT-PCR reads into MiXCR, producing one record per CDR3 protein. Of roughly 500,000 distinct CDR3 sequences in the sample, approximately 16% were seen once. The material was CD4+ T cells sorted from PBMCs, obtained around 2 years after vaccination. These receptors originate from a man aged 50-75 years who received an inactivated influenza vaccine.

The J gene is TRBJ2-1, the V gene TRBV20-1; D perhaps matches TRBD1 (6 bases). V was cut by 0 bases and J by 10 bases, with 19 bases left in between. CDR3 size: 15 residues. Germline lookup yields CDR1 DFQATT and CDR2 SNEGSKA (reference sequence). CDR3 coding DNA: TGCAGTGCTAGAGATTCGGGACATAGGAGTTTGGAGCAGTTCTTC. Translating gives CSARDSGHRSLEQFF.

The V gene is TRBV20-1, the J gene TRBJ2-3; 10 positions agree with TRBD2. The CDR3 loop spans 15 amino acids. Germline trimming cut 6 bases from V and 1 base from J; bases unmatched to any gene: 7. Germline V gene lookup returns CDR1 DFQATT and CDR2 SNEGSKA (reference sequence). This CDR3 is CSAQTGTSGTDTQYF. The CDR3 bases are TGCAGTGCCCAAACCGGGACTAGCGGCACAGATACGCAGTATTTT.

This chain connects TRBV19 to TRBJ2-5; D might be TRBD1 (6 bases). The V gene's germline CDR1 is LNHDA and CDR2 SQIVND (reference sequence). V was trimmed by 6 bases and J by 5 bases, leaving 10 bases between them. The CDR3 extends over 12 amino acids. CDR3 nucleotide sequence: TGTGCCAGTAGACAGGGTCTGGAGACCCAGTACTTC. Its translation: CASRQGLETQYF. Full variable domain (remainder filled in from reference TRBV19 and TRBJ2-5): DGGITQSPKYLFRKEGQNVTLSCEQNLNHDAMYWYRQDPGQGLRLIYYSQIVNDFQKGDIAEGYSVSREKKESFPLTVTSAQKNPTAFYLCASRQGLETQYFGPGTRLLVL.

The sample holds many counts of this clonotype. The chain employs TRBV29-1 and TRBJ2-1; 8 bases fit TRBD2. The germline CDR1 and CDR2 sequences are SQVTM and ANQGSEA. This CDR3 is built from 14 residues. V gave up 4 bases and J gave up 6 bases; unmatched junction bases: 8. CDR3 amino acids: CSVASGGRGNEQFF. The CDR3 DNA is TGCAGCGTTGCCTCGGGAGGGCGGGGCAATGAGCAGTTCTTC.

This clonotype was seen a few times. The chain couples TRBV9 to TRBJ2-1, with D maybe TRBD2 (5 bases). The V gene's germline CDR1 is SGDLS and CDR2 YYNGEE. The CDR3 length is 15 residues. V was trimmed by 0 bases and J by 6 bases, leaving 13 bases between them. In DNA, the CDR3 is TGTGCCAGCAGCGTAGGATTTGCGGGCGGCAATGAGCAGTTCTTC. Translation: CASSVGFAGGNEQFF. The entire variable domain, with the rest obtained from reference TRBV9 and TRBJ2-1, is as follows: DSGVTQTPKHLITATGQRVTLRCSPRSGDLSVYWYQQSLDQGLQFLIQYYNGEERAKGNILERFSAQQFPDLHSELNLSSLELGDSALYFCASSVGFAGGNEQFFGPGTRLTVL.

This clonotype was seen only a few times. This rearrangement joins TRBV9 to TRBJ1-4, with D possibly being TRBD1 (5 bases). The CDR3 sequence is 16 residues long. Trimming removed 3 bases at V and 1 base at J, with 13 bases between. The V gene's germline CDR1 is SGDLS and CDR2 YYNGEE. The CDR3 DNA reads as TGTGCCAGCAGCGGCGGGACTCCTAAAACTAATGAAAAACTGTTTTTT. Amino acids: CASSGGTPKTNEKLFF.

In its sample, this clonotype was seen many times. The gene calls are TRBV7-2 and TRBJ2-3; D perhaps matches TRBD2 (6 bases). Trimming shortened V by 3 bases and J by 3 bases, and 10 bases separated the two germline ends. The CDR3 consists of 14 residues. Per the germline V gene, CDR1 is SGHTA and CDR2 is FQGNSA. The CDR3 region is CASSFGGATDTQYF. In DNA, the CDR3 is TGTGCCAGCAGCTTCGGGGGTGCGACAGATACGCAGTATTTT.

In this sample, this clonotype turned up a few times. The V gene is TRBV25-1, the J gene TRBJ1-2; D gene unclear. CDR1 and CDR2 (germline): MGHDK, SYGVNS. The CDR3 runs to 12 residues. Trimming took off 8 bases at V and 5 bases at J, with 12 bases between the two ends. The DNA for the CDR3 is TGTGCCAGCCAGACCGGAGTTTATGGCTACACCTTC. Translation gives CASQTGVYGYTF.

This sequence joins TRBV7-9 and TRBJ2-7; D may be TRBD1 or TRBD2 (5 bases each). This CDR3 has 13 residues. The V gene lost 3 bases and the J gene lost 4 bases, with 10 bases spanning the gap. Germline V gene lookup returns CDR1 SEHNR and CDR2 FQNEAQ (reference sequence). CDR3 protein: CASSFLGEYEQYF. The CDR3 region has the DNA TGTGCCAGCAGCTTTTTGGGGGAATACGAGCAGTACTTC. The variable domain in full, with the rest retrieved from reference TRBV7-9 and TRBJ2-7, is DTGVSQNPRHKITKRGQNVTFRCDPISEHNRLYWYRQTLGQGPEFLTYFQNEAQLEKSRLLSDRFSAERPKGSFSTLEIQRTEQGDSAMYLCASSFLGEYEQYFGPGTRLTVT.

This clonotype was seen a few times. J is TRBJ2-3 and V is TRBV6-2 or TRBV6-3, with 10 bases fitting TRBD2. The trim removed 6 bases at V and 14 bases at J, leaving 14 bases unmatched. Germline values: CDR1 MNHEY, CDR2 SVGEGT. The CDR3 runs 14 residues. CDR3 amino acids: CASSRIAGGPPPYF. CDR3 nucleotides: TGTGCCAGCAGCCGAATAGCGGGGGGCCCTCCGCCGTATTTT.

The chain is built from TRBV11-1 and TRBJ1-1, with a weak D call TRBD1 (6 bases). The CDR3 has 12 amino acids. CDR1 and CDR2 from the germline V gene are SGHAT and FQDESV (reference sequence). Trimming took off 2 bases at V and 12 bases at J, with 13 bases between the two ends. Written as DNA, the CDR3 is TGTGCCAGCAGCTTATTGGGGGCCCGACCTTTCTTT. Protein product: CASSLLGARPFF.

The CDR3 region is CASSVLGQGMETQYF. The CDR3 coding sequence is TGTGCCAGCAGCGTATTAGGGCAGGGTATGGAGACCCAGTACTTC. V and J are TRBV9 and TRBJ2-5, with D possibly being TRBD1 (5 bases). From germline, CDR1 is SGDLS and CDR2 YYNGEE. The CDR3 length is 15 residues. Trimming left V 1 base short and J 5 bases short, with 15 bases between.

This clonotype was counted ten times or more. This sequence joins TRBV4-2 and TRBJ1-6, with 7 bases that match TRBD1. Germline V CDR1 and CDR2: LGHNA, YNFKEQ. The CDR3 totals 15 residues. With V trimmed by 6 bases and J by 9 bases, 11 bases remained unmatched. The CDR3 sequence is CASRQGNRGFSPLHF. CDR3 nucleotide sequence: TGTGCCAGCAGACAGGGAAACAGGGGTTTTTCACCCCTCCACTTT.

The chain links TRBV3-1 to TRBJ2-7; tentative D call: TRBD1 (5 bases). The germline V gene encodes CDR1 LGHDT and CDR2 YNNKEL (reference sequence). The ends were cut back, 0 bases at V and 3 bases at J, with 12 bases in the middle. The length of the CDR3 is 15 residues. CDR3 amino acids: CASSQEVGRVYEQYF. CDR3 coding DNA: TGTGCCAGCAGCCAAGAAGTCGGCAGGGTCTACGAGCAGTACTTC.

The CDR3 nucleotides read TGCAGTGCTAGAGAGGGGACTAGTAAAAACATTCAGTACTTC. Amino acids: CSAREGTSKNIQYF. The rearrangement joins TRBV20-1 to TRBJ2-4; 8 bases align to TRBD2. V shed 0 bases, J shed 4 bases, and the junction held 2 bases outside the gene matches. Germline V gene data show CDR1 as DFQATT and CDR2 as SNEGSKA (reference sequence). This CDR3 is 14 amino acids long.

This clonotype was seen only a few times. This sequence joins TRBV6-1 and TRBJ1-1; 8 nucleotides match TRBD1. The J segment lost 0 bases and the V segment lost 7 bases, leaving 7 bases of the junction unmatched. In germline, CDR1 is MNHNS, CDR2 SASEGT. The CDR3 spans 15 residues. The CDR3 bases are TGTGCCAGCAACCAGGCAGGGGGCATGAACACTGAAGCTTTCTTT. Its protein is CASNQAGGMNTEAFF.